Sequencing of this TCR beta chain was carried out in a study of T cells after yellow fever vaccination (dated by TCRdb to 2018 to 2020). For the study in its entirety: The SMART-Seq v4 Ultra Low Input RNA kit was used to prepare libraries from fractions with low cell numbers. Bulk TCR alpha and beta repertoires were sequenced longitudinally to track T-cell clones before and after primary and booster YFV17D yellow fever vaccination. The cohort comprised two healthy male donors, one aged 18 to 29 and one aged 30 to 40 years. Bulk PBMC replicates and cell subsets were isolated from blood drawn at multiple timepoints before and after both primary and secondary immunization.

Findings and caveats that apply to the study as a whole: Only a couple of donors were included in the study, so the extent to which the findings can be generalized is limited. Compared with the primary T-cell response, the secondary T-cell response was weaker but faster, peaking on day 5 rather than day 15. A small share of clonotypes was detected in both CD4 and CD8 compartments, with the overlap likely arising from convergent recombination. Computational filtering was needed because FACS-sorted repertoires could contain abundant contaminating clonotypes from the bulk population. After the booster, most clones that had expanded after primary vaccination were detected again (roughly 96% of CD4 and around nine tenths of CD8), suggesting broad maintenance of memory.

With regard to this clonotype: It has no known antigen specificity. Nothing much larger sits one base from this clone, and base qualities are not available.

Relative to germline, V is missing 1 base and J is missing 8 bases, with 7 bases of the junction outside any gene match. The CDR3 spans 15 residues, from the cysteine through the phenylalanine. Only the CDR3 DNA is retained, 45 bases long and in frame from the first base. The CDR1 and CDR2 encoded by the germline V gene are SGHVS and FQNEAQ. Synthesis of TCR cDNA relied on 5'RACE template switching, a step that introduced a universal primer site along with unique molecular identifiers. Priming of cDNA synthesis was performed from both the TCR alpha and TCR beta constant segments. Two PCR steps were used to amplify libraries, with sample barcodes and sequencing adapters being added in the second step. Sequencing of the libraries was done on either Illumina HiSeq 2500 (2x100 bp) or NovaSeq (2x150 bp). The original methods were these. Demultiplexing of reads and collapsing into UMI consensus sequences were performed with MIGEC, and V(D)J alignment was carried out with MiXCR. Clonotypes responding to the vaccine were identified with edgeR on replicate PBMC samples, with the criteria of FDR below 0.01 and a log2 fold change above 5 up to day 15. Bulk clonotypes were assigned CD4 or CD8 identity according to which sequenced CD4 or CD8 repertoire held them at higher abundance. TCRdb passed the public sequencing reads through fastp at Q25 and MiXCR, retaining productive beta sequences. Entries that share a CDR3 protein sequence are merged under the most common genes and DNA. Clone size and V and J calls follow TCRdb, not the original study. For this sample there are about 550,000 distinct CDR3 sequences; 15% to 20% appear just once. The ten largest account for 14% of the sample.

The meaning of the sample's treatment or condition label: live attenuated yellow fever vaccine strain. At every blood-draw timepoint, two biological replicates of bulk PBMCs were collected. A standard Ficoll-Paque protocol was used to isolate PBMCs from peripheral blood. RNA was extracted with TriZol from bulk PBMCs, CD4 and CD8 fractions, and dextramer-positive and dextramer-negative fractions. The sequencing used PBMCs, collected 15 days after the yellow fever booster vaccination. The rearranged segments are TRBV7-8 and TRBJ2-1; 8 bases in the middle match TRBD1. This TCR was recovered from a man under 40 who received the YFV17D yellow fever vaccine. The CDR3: CASSLETGDMDEQFF. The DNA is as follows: TGTGCCAGCAGCTTAGAGACAGGGGATATGGATGAGCAGTTCTTC.